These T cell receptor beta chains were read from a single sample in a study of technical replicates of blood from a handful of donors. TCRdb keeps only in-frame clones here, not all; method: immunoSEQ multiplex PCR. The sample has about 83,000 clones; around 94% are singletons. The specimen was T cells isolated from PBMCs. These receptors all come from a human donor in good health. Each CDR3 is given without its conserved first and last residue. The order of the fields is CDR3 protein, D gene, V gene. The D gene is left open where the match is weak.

CDR3: ASSHTGDGYT
D: TRBD1
V: TRBV7-9

CDR3: ASSQGPKIQAF
D: -
V: TRBV4-1

CDR3: ASSPTGVYGYT
D: TRBD1
V: TRBV11-1

CDR3: SARRETQY
D: -
V: TRBV20-1

CDR3: ASSPSSRGLDEQF
D: TRBD1
V: TRBV5-5

CDR3: ASSPRGGHYGYT
D: -
V: TRBV7-2

CDR3: ASSAQAGSGETQY
D: -
V: TRBV6-1

CDR3: ASSPQGRDTQY
D: -
V: TRBV11-2

CDR3: ASSLVRTGGTDTQY
D: TRBD1
V: TRBV5-1

CDR3: AISDEGAGYNEQF
D: TRBD1
V: TRBV10-3

CDR3: SAVGGRAYGYT
D: -
V: TRBV29-1

CDR3: ASSPGKSYEQY
D: -
V: TRBV10-1

CDR3: ASRAGVQGGYT
D: -
V: TRBV28

CDR3: SVRTGGGNIQY
D: TRBD1
V: TRBV29-1

CDR3: ASSTNRGGYT
D: TRBD1
V: TRBV4-1

CDR3: ASSLGHATFTYEQY
D: -
V: TRBV13

CDR3: ASSKTGGPSYNEQF
D: TRBD2
V: TRBV7-6

CDR3: ASSRTVLSYEQY
D: -
V: TRBV4-1

CDR3: ASSPPGREKLF
D: -
V: TRBV4-1

CDR3: ASSPGLALGIKTQY
D: -
V: TRBV18

CDR3: ASSSSGTGGYEQY
D: TRBD1
V: TRBV5-4

CDR3: ASSLKLAGEQY
D: -
V: TRBV13

CDR3: ASSSIAGVRADTQY
D: TRBD2
V: TRBV28

CDR3: AISGTGVGEKLF
D: TRBD1
V: TRBV10-3

CDR3: AWSIGAGGLVRETQY
D: TRBD2
V: TRBV30

CDR3: ASWGGPDYYGYT
D: -
V: TRBV27

CDR3: ASNKTGDNYGYT
D: -
V: TRBV21-1

CDR3: ASSPANLRAPSQNYGYT
D: -
V: TRBV4-1

CDR3: ASSLEGQGSTEAF
D: TRBD1
V: TRBV5-1

CDR3: ALRPGYTDTQY
D: -
V: TRBV10-3

CDR3: ASRSRRVKGAQY
D: -
V: TRBV6-5

CDR3: ASSILAPSTDTQY
D: TRBD2
V: TRBV2

CDR3: ASSLSSSGERHEQF
D: TRBD2
V: TRBV7-2

CDR3: ASSQVLQGYSPLH
D: -
V: TRBV4-2

CDR3: ASSGLNQPQH
D: -
V: TRBV10-2

CDR3: ASTAPRSAGAVAAF
D: -
V: TRBV28

CDR3: ASSVQDWGHGYT
D: -
V: TRBV9

CDR3: ASSPFGVEGSYEQY
D: -
V: TRBV4-1

CDR3: ASSGLDSYYEQY
D: -
V: TRBV10-1

CDR3: ASSGTRGGRELDTGELF
D: TRBD2
V: TRBV9

CDR3: ASSYLDRGTRQY
D: TRBD1
V: TRBV5-6

CDR3: ALTAGSSYEQY
D: -
V: TRBV7-9

CDR3: ASSVGGYSYEQY
D: -
V: TRBV27

CDR3: ASSELAGEQETQY
D: TRBD2
V: TRBV9

CDR3: ASSQVRAPYEQY
D: -
V: TRBV4-1

CDR3: ASSQVVTELEAF
D: -
V: TRBV14

CDR3: ASSLGAGTVYNEQF
D: TRBD1
V: TRBV5-4

CDR3: ASSSPASVNTIY
D: -
V: TRBV28

CDR3: ASSRQGLSYEQY
D: TRBD1
V: TRBV5-5

CDR3: ASSTGQVGNTDTQY
D: TRBD1
V: TRBV5-1

CDR3: ASSLLAGVSDTQY
D: TRBD2
V: TRBV13

CDR3: ASSPARGGRMSYEQY
D: TRBD2
V: TRBV7-6

CDR3: ASSLRTSGGNEQF
D: TRBD2
V: TRBV5-1

CDR3: AISGQGRSDTQY
D: TRBD1
V: TRBV10-3

CDR3: ASSPSGTSGRGSYEQY
D: TRBD2
V: TRBV28